The entry that follows covers one T cell receptor (beta chain) sequence. Profiled with immunoSEQ multiplex PCR; TCRdb holds only in-frame clones, not every one. The table includes roughly 56,000 clones, 60% to 85% detected once. This record belongs to a study of early stage breast cancer tumors. V was clipped by 4 bases and J by 2 bases, with 8 bases between them. Germline CDR1 MNHNY, CDR2 SVGAGI (reference sequence). The CDR3 covers 13 residues. This TCR came from a person younger than 45 with breast cancer. This chain uses TRBV6-6 with TRBJ1-2; D uncertain. The sequenced sample was blood. CDR3 bases: TGTGCCAGCAGTTTAATATTGAACTATGGCTACACCTTC. Its protein product is CASSLILNYGYTF.